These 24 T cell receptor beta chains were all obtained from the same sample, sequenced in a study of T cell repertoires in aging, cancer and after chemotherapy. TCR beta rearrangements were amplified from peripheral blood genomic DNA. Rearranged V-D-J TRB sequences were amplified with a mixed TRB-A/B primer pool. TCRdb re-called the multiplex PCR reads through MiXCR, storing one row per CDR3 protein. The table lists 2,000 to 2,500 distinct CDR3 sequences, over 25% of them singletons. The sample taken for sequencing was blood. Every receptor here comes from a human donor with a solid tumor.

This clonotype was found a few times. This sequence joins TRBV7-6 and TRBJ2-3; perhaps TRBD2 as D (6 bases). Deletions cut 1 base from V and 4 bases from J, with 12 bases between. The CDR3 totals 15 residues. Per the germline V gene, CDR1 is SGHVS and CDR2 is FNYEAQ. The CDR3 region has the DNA TGTGCCAGCAGCTTAGGATGGGCGGGGTCAGATACGCAGTATTTT. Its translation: CASSLGWAGSDTQYF.

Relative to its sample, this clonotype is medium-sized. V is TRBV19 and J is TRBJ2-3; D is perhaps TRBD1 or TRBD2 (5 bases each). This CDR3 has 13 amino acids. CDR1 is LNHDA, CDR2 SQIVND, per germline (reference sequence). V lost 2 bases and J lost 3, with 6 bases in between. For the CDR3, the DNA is TGTGCCAGTAGTATATGGGGGACAGATACGCAGTATTTT. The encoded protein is CASSIWGTDTQYF.

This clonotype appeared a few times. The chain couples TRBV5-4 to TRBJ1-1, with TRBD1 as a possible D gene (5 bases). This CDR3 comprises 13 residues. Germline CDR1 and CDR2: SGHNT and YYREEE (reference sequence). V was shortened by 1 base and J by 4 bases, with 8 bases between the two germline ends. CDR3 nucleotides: TGTGCCAGCAGCTTGCAGGGCGGCACTGAAGCTTTCTTT. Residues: CASSLQGGTEAFF.

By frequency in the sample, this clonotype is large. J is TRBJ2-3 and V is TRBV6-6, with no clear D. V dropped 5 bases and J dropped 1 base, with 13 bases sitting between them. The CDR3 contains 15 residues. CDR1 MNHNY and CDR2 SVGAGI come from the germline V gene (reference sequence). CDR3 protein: CASSRDSLGTDTQYF. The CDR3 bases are TGTGCCAGCAGTCGAGATAGCCTGGGCACAGATACGCAGTATTTT.

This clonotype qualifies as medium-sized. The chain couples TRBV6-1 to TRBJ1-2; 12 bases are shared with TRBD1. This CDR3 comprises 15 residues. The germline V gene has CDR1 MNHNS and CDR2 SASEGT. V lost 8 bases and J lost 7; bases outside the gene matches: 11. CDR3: CASQLGDRGLGGYTF. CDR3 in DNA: TGTGCCAGCCAGCTGGGGGACAGGGGGCTGGGTGGCTACACCTTC.

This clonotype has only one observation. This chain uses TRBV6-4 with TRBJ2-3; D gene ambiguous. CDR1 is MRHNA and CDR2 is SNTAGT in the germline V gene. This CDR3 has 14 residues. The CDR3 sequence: CDTSHSGDTDTQYF. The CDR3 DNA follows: TGTGACACCTCGCACTCAGGCGACACAGATACGCAGTATTTT.

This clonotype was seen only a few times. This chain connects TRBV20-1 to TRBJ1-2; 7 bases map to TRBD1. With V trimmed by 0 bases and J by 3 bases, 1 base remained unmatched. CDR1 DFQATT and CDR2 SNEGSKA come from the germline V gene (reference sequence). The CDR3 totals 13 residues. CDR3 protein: CSAREGTDYGYTF. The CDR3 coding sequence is TGCAGTGCTAGAGAAGGGACAGACTATGGCTACACCTTC.

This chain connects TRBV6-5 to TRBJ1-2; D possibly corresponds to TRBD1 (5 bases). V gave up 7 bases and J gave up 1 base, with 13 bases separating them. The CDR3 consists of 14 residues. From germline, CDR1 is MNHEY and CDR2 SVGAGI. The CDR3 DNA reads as TGTGCCAGCAAAATTGGGGCAAATAACTATGGCTACACCTTC. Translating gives CASKIGANNYGYTF.

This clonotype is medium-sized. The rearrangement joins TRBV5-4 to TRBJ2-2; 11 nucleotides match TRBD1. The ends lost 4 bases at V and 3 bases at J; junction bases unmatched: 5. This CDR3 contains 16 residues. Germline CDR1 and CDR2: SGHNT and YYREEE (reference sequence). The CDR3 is CASSRTGGADTGELFF. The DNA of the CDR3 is TGTGCCAGCAGCCGGACAGGGGGCGCCGACACCGGGGAGCTGTTTTTT.

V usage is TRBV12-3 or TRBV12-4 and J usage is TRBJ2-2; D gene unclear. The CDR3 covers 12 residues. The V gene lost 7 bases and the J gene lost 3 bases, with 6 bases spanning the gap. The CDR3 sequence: CASTGDTGELFF. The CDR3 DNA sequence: TGTGCCAGCACCGGAGACACCGGGGAGCTGTTTTTT.

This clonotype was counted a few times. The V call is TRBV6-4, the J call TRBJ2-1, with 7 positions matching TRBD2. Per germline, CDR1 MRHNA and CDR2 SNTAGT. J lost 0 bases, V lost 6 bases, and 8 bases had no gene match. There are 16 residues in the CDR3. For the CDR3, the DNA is TGTGCCAGCAGCCCGCGGGAGCCCGGCTCCTACAATGAGCAGTTCTTC. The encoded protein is CASSPREPGSYNEQFF.

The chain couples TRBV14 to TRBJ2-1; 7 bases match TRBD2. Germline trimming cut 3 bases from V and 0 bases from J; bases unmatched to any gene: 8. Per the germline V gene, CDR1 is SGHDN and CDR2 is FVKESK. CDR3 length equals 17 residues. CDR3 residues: CASSHYVLAGSYNEQFF. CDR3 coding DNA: TGTGCCAGCAGCCACTACGTATTAGCGGGCTCCTACAATGAGCAGTTCTTC.

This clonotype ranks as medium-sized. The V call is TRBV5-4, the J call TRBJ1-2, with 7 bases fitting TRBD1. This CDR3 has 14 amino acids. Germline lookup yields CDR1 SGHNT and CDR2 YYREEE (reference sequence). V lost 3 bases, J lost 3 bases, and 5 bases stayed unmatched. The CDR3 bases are TGTGCCAGCAGCTCACCGGGACAGTACTATGGCTACACCTTC. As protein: CASSSPGQYYGYTF.

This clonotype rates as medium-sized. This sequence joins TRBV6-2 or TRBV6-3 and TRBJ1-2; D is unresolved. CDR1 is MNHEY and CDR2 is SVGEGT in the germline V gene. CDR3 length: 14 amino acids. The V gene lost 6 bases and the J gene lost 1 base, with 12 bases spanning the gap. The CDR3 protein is CASRNAQDNYGYTF. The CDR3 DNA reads TGTGCCAGCAGGAACGCTCAGGATAACTATGGCTACACCTTC.

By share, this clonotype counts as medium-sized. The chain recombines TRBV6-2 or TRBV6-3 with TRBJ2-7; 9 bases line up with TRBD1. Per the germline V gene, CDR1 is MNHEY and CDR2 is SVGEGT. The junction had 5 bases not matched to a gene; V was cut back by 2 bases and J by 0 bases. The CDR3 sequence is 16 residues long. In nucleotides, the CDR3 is TGTGCCAGCAGTTACCGGGACAGGGTGGCCTCCTACGAGCAGTACGTC. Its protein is CASSYRDRVASYEQYV.

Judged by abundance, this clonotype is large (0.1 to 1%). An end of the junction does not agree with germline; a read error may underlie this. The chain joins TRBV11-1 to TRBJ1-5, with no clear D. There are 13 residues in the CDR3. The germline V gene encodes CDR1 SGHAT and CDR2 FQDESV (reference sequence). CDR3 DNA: TGTGCCAGCAGCCTAGCCTTGGGTCAGCCCCAGCATTTT. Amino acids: CASSLALGQPQHF.

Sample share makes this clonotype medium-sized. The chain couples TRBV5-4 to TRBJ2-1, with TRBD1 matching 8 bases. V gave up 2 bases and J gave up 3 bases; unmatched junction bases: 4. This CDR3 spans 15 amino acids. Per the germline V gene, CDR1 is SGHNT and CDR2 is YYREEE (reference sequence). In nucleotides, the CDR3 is TGTGCCAGCAGCTTAGGTACAGGGGGCTACAATGAGCAGTTCTTC. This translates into CASSLGTGGYNEQFF.

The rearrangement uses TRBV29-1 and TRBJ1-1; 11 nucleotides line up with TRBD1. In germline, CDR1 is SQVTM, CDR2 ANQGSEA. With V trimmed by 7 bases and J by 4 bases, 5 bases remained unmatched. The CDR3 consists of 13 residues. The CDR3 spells CSEDRGRVTEAFF. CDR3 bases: TGCAGCGAGGACAGGGGGCGCGTCACTGAAGCTTTCTTT. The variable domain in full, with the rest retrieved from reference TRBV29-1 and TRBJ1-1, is SAVISQKPSRDICQRGTSLTIQCQVDSQVTMMFWYRQQPGQSLTLIATANQGSEATYESGFVIDKFPISRPNLTFSTLTVSNMSPEDSSIYLCSEDRGRVTEAFFGQGTRLTVV.

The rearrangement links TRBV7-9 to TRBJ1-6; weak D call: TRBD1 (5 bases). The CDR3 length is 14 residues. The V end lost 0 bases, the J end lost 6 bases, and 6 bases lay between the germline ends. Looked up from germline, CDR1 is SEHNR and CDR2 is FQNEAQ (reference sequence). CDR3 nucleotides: TGTGCCAGCAGCTTAGCCGGGGGTAATTCACCCCTCCACTTT. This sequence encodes CASSLAGGNSPLHF.

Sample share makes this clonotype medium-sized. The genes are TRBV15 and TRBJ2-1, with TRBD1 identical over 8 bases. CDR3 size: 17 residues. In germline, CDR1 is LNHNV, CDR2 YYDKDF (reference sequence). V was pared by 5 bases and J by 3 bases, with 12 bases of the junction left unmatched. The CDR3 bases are TGTGCCACCAGCTTAACCCCCGGGACAGGTAACTACAATGAGCAGTTCTTC. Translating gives CATSLTPGTGNYNEQFF.

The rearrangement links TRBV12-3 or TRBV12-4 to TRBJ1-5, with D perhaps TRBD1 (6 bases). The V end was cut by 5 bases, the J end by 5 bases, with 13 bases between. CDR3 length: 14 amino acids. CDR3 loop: CASSGGDTYQPQHF. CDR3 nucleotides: TGTGCCAGCAGTGGGGGGGACACTTATCAGCCCCAGCATTTT.

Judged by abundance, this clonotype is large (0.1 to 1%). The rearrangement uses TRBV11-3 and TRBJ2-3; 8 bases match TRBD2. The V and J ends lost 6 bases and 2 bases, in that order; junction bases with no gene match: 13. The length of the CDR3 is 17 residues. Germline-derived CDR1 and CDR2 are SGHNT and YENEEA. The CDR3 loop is CASSSLADLLDTDTQYF. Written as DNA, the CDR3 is TGTGCCAGCAGTTCACTAGCGGACCTCCTTGACACAGATACGCAGTATTTT.

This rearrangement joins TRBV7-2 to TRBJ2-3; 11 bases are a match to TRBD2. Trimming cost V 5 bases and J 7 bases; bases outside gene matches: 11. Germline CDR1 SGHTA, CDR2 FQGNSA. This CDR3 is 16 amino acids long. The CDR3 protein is CASSLGLAELRHTQYF. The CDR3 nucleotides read TGTGCCAGCAGCCTGGGACTAGCGGAGCTCAGGCATACGCAGTATTTT. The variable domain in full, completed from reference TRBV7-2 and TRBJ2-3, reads GAGVSQSPSNKVTEKGKDVELRCDPISGHTALYWYRQSLGQGLEFLIYFQGNSAPDKSGLPSDRFSAERTGGSVSTLTIQRTQQEDSAVYLCASSLGLAELRHTQYFGPGTRLTVL.

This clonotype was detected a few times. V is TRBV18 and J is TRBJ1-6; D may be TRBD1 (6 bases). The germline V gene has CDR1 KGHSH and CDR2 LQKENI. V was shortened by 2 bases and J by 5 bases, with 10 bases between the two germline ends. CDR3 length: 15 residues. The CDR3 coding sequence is TGTGCCAGCTCACCAAACAGGGACAATAATTCACCCCTCCACTTT. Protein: CASSPNRDNNSPLHF.